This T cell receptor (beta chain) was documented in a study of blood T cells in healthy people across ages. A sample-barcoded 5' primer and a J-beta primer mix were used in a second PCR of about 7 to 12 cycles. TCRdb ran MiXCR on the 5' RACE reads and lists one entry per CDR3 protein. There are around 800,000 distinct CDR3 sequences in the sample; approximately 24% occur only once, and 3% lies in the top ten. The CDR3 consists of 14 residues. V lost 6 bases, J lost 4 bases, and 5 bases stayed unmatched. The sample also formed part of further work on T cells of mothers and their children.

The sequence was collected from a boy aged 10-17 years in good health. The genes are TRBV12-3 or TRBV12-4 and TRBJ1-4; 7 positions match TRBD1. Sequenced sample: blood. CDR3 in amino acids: CASSPGGLNEKLFF. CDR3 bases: TGTGCCAGCAGCCCAGGGGGGCTTAATGAAAAACTGTTTTTT.